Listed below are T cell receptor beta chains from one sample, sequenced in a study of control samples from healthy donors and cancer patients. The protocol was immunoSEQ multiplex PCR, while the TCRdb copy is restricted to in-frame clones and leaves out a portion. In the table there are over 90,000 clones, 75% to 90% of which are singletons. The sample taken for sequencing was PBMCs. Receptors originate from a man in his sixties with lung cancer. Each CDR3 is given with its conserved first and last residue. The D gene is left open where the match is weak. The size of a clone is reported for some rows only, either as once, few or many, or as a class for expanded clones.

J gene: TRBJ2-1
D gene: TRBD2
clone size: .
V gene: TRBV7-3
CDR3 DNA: TGTGCCAGCAGCCTAGCGGGGGTATCCTACAATGAGCAGTTCTTC
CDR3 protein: CASSLAGVSYNEQFF

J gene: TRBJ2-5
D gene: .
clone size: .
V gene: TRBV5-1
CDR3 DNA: TGCGCCAGCAGCTTGGGCGTCTCGGCAGGCACTAGCCAAGAGACCCAGTACTTC
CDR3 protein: CASSLGVSAGTSQETQYF

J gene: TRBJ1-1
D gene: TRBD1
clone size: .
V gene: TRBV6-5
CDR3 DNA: TGTGCCAGCAGCCGCCGGGACAGAAACACTGAAGCTTTCTTT
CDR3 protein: CASSRRDRNTEAFF

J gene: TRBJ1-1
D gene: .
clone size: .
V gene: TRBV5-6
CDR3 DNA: TGTGCCAGCAGCTTGACAGGTTGGAGGGGACCAGAGAACACTGAAGCTTTCTTT
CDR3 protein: CASSLTGWRGPENTEAFF

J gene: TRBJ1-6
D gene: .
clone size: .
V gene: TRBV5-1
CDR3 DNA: TGCGCCAGCAGCGTTGCGGACGAGGACCCCTATAATTCACCCCTCCACTTT
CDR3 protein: CASSVADEDPYNSPLHF

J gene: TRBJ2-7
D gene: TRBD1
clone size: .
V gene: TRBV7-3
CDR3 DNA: TGTGCCAGCAGCTTCCGGGACAGGGGGCCGGGAATGTGGCAGTACTTC
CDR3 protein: CASSFRDRGPGMWQYF

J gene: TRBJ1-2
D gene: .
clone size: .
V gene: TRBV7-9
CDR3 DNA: TGTGCCAGCAGCTTAATCGGAGCAGCGAACTATGGCTACACCTTC
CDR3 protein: CASSLIGAANYGYTF

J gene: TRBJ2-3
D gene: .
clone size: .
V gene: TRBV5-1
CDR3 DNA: TGCGCCAGCTCCTCAGATACGCAGTATTTT
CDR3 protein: CASSSDTQYF

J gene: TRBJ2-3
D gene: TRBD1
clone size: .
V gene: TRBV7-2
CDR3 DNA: TGTGCCAGCAGCCCCCCCCGACAGGGGGCCACAGATACGCAGTATTTT
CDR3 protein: CASSPPRQGATDTQYF

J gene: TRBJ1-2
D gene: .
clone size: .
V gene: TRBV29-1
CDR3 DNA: TGCAGCGTTGAGACCTCAGGGGGCTACACCTTC
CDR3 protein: CSVETSGGYTF

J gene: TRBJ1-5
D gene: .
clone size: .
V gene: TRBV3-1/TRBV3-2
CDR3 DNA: TGTGCCAGCAGCCAATACCGGGGGCGAGAGCAGCCCCAGCATTTT
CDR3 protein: CASSQYRGREQPQHF

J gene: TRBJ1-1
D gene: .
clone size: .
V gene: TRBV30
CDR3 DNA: TGTGCCTGGAGTGCCCATCGTAGTGGGGGACCGTACACTGAAGCTTTCTTT
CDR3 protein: CAWSAHRSGGPYTEAFF

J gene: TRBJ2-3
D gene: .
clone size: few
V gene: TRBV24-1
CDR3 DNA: TGTGCCACCAGTGATTTTCTTAAGGGGGGCGCGACAGATACGCAGTATTTT
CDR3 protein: CATSDFLKGGATDTQYF

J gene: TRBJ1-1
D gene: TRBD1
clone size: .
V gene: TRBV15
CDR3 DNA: TGTGCCACCAGCAGAAGGGGGAACAGGGGGACGAACACTGAAGCTTTCTTT
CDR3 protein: CATSRRGNRGTNTEAFF

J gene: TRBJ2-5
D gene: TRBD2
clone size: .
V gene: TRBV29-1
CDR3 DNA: TGCAGCGTTGAATTAGCGGGCGATGAAAGGGAGACCCAGTACTTC
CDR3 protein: CSVELAGDERETQYF

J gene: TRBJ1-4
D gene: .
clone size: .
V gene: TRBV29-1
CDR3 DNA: TGCAGCGGCGGATCGGAAAAACTGTTTTTT
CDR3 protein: CSGGSEKLFF

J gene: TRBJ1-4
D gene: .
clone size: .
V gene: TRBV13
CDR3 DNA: TGTGCCAGCAGCCCTCGAGAGAGGGAAAAACTGTTTTTT
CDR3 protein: CASSPREREKLFF

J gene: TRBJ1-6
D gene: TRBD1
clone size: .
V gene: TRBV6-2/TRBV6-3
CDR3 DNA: TGTGCCAGCAGCCCCCAGACAGGGGGCTCCTATAATTCACCCCTCCACTTT
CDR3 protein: CASSPQTGGSYNSPLHF

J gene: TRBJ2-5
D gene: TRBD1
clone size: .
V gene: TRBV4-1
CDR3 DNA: TGCGCCAGCAGCCGAGGACAGGGTGGGGAGGAGACCCAGTACTTC
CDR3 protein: CASSRGQGGEETQYF

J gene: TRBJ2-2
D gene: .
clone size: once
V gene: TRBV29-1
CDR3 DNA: TGCAGCGTTTCGACAGTCATCGCGAACACCGGGGAGCTGTTTTTT
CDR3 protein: CSVSTVIANTGELFF

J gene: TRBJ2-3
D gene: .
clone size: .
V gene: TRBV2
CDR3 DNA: TGTGCCAGCAAAGAGGGGGTAACTCCCGGGGCAGATACGCAGTATTTT
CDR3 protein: CASKEGVTPGADTQYF

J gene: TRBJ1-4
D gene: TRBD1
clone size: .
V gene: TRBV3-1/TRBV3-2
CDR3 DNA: TGTGCCAGCAGCCAAAGGTCAACAGGGGGCGATGAAAAACTGTTTTTT
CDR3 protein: CASSQRSTGGDEKLFF

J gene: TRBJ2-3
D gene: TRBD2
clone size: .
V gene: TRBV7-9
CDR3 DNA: TGTGCCAGCAGCCCCCCTTGGACTAGTGGAGATACGCAGTATTTT
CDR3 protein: CASSPPWTSGDTQYF

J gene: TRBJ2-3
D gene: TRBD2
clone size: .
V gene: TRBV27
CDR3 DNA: TGTGCCAGCAGTTTACTAGCGGCGAATTCACGGACAGATACGCAGTATTTT
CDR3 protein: CASSLLAANSRTDTQYF

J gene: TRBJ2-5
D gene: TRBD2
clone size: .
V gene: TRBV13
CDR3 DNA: TGTGCCAGCAGCTTAGGAAGGCTAGCGGGGGGGCCCCAAGAGACCCAGTACTTC
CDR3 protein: CASSLGRLAGGPQETQYF

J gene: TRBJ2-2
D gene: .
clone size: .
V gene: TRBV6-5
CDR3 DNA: TGTGCCAGCAGTAGCCAGGGGGGGAACACCGGGGAGCTGTTTTTT
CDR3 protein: CASSSQGGNTGELFF

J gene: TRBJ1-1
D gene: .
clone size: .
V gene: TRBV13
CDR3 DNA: TGTGCCAGCAGCGCCCGGTGGGGGGAGGACACTGAAGCTTTCTTT
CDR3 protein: CASSARWGEDTEAFF

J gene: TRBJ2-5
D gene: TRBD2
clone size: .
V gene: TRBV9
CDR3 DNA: TGTGCCAGCAGCGCCCTCGGGGGGGGCCGGGTAGAGACCCAGTACTTC
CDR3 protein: CASSALGGGRVETQYF

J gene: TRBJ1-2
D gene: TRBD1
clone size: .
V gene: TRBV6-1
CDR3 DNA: TGTGCCAGCAGTGAAATAGGGGGCCCCAGTAATAGGGGCTACACCTTC
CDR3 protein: CASSEIGGPSNRGYTF

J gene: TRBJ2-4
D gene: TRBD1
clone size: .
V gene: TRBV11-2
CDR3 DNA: TGTGCCAGCAGCTCTAATCAGGGGGCGAGTAAAACCAAAAACATTCAGTACTTC
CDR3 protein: CASSSNQGASKTKNIQYF

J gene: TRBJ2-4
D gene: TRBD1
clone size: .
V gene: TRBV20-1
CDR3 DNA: TGCAGTGCTAGTGACAGGGTGAAAAACATTCAGTACTTC
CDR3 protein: CSASDRVKNIQYF

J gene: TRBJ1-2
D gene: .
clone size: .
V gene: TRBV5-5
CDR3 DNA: TGTGCCAGCAGCTTGGCCCTGACGAGCTATGGCTACACCTTC
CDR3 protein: CASSLALTSYGYTF

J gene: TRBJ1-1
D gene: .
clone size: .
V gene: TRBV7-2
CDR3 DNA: TGTGCCAGCAGCTTAGTTGTTACAGATGAAGCTTTCTTT
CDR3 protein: CASSLVVTDEAFF

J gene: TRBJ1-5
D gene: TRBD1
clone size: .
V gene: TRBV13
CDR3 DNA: TGTGCCAGCAGCTTAGGCCTTAGGGGGCCCCACAATCAGCCCCAGCATTTT
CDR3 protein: CASSLGLRGPHNQPQHF

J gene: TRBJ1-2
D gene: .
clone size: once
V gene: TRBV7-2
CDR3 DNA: TGTGCCAGCAGCAGACCAGGGAAGTATGGCTACACCTTC
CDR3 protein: CASSRPGKYGYTF

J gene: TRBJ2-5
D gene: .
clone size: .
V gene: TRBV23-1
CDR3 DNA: TGCGCCAGTCCCCAGGGGAGAGTAGAGACCCAGTACTTC
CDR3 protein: CASPQGRVETQYF

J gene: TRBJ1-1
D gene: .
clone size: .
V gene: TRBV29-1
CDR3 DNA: TGCAGCGTGCGTAAGGCCACTGAAGCTTTCTTT
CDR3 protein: CSVRKATEAFF

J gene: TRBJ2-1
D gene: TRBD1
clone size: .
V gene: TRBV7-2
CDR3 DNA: TGTGCCAGCAGCCCCGGACAGGGGATCAATGAGCAGTTCTTC
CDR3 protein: CASSPGQGINEQFF

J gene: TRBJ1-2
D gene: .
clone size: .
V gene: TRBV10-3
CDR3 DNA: TGTGCCATCAGTGAGCCACGAACAGGTGGGACCCTATACTACACCTTC
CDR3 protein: CAISEPRTGGTLYYTF

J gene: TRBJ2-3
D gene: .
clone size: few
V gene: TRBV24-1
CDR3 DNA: TGTGCCACCAGTGACTATGGGGCAGGGAGCACAGATACGCAGTATTTT
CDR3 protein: CATSDYGAGSTDTQYF

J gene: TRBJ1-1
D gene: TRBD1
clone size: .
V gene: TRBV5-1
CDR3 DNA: TGCGCCAGCAGCGGACTCGGACAGGGTATGGTCACTGAAGCTTTCTTT
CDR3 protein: CASSGLGQGMVTEAFF